These 22 T cell receptor beta chains were all obtained from the same sample, sequenced in a study of blood T cell repertoires in COVID-19. Sequencing used immunoSEQ multiplex PCR; TCRdb keeps in-frame clones, though not all of them. The sample contains 150,000 to 200,000 clones, more than 75% of which appear only once. Sample: peripheral blood. Receptor source: a woman between 70 and 85 years old with COVID-19, enrolled during active disease.

CDR3 nucleotide sequence: TGTGCCAGTAGTGCAGCGGGAGGGCGGTACGAGCAGTACTTC. Protein sequence: CASSAAGGRYEQYF. This sequence joins TRBV19 and TRBJ2-7; 10 positions agree with TRBD2. The V segment lost 5 bases and the J segment 4 bases; nucleotides outside the gene matches: 5. Germline-derived CDR1 and CDR2 are LNHDA and SQIVND (reference sequence). The length of the CDR3 is 14 residues.

The J gene is TRBJ2-1, the V gene TRBV28, with a weak D call TRBD2 (5 bases). The length of the CDR3 is 14 residues. V was shortened by 3 bases and J by 1 base, with 7 bases between the two germline ends. CDR1 MDHEN and CDR2 SYDVKM come from the germline V gene. The CDR3, as DNA: TGTGCCAGCAGTTTGGGCGGGTCCTACAATGAGCAGTTCTTC. This gives the protein CASSLGGSYNEQFF.

Here the CDR3 reads CASKTGVNQPQHF. As DNA, the CDR3 is TGTGCCAGCAAGACAGGGGTCAATCAGCCCCAGCATTTT. The gene calls are TRBV12-3 or TRBV12-4 and TRBJ1-5; 8 bases line up with TRBD1. V lost 7 bases and J lost 3; bases outside the gene matches: 2. The CDR3 is 13 amino acids.

This chain joins TRBV6-2 or TRBV6-3 and TRBJ2-1; D perhaps matches TRBD1 (5 bases). Per germline, CDR1 MNHEY and CDR2 SVGEGT. V was cut by 3 bases and J by 2 bases, with 11 bases left in between. The CDR3 has 15 amino acids. The CDR3 bases are TGTGCCAGCAGTTATAGGGGCGGCCCCTACAATGAGCAGTTCTTC. This encodes CASSYRGGPYNEQFF.

The chain employs TRBV18 and TRBJ2-7; the match to TRBD1 covers 11 bases. CDR3 length: 16 residues. CDR1 KGHSH and CDR2 LQKENI come from the germline V gene. The junction had 6 bases not matched to a gene; V was cut back by 1 base and J by 4 bases. The CDR3 DNA is TGTGCCAGCTCACCACAAGGACAGGGGGCGGCGTACGAGCAGTACTTC. Protein: CASSPQGQGAAYEQYF.

This clone was detected once. The chain combines TRBV10-3 with TRBJ1-1; D perhaps matches TRBD1 (6 bases). This CDR3 is 14 amino acids long. V was trimmed by 3 bases and J by 10 bases, leaving 18 bases between them. CDR1 and CDR2 (germline): ENHRY, SYGVKD. CDR3 DNA sequence: TGTGCCATCAGTGATTTAGGGGGAGAGTCACGAGCTTTCTTT. It is translated as CAISDLGGESRAFF.

The chain couples TRBV19 to TRBJ2-3; 12 bases agree with TRBD2. The V segment lost 6 bases and the J segment 0 bases; nucleotides outside the gene matches: 10. CDR3 length equals 18 residues. Germline CDR1 reads LNHDA; CDR2 reads SQIVND (reference sequence). CDR3 bases: TGTGCCAGTAGCCGGTCACTAGCGGGAGGTCTAAGCACAGATACGCAGTATTTT. It encodes CASSRSLAGGLSTDTQYF.

J is TRBJ2-7 and V is TRBV2, with 7 nucleotides matching TRBD2. CDR1 is SNHLY, CDR2 FYNNEI, per germline. The J segment lost 3 bases and the V segment lost 7 bases, leaving 0 bases of the junction unmatched. This CDR3 has 11 residues. CDR3 region: CASKRDYEQYF. The CDR3 DNA reads TGTGCCAGCAAGCGGGACTACGAGCAGTACTTC.

The chain combines TRBV21-1 with TRBJ1-6. TRBV21-1 has pseudogene status. This CDR3 comprises 15 residues. CDR3: CASSSLSSYNSPLHF. The CDR3 coding sequence is TGTGCCAGCAGCAGTCTGAGCTCCTATAATTCACCCCTCCACTTT.

This chain joins TRBV6-2 or TRBV6-3 and TRBJ1-1, with 7 nucleotides matching TRBD1. This CDR3 is built from 13 residues. Per the germline V gene, CDR1 is MNHEY and CDR2 is SVGEGT. After removal of 2 bases from V and 5 bases from J, the junction contained 2 bases not matched to a gene. CDR3 nucleotides: TGTGCCAGCAGTTACGGCAGGGGGACTGAAGCTTTCTTT. It encodes CASSYGRGTEAFF.

This clone was counted a few times. For the CDR3, the DNA is TGCGCCAGCAGCTTGGGGGCTCTCTCCTACGAGCAGTACTTC. Translated: CASSLGALSYEQYF. The genes are TRBV5-1 and TRBJ2-7, with D hard to call. Trimming cost V 0 bases and J 0 bases, with 7 bases left between them. The germline gives CDR1 SGHRS, CDR2 YFSETQ. The CDR3 covers 14 residues.

The CDR3 loop is CASMSLAGHNEQFF. CDR3 DNA: TGCGCCAGCATGTCTCTAGCGGGACACAATGAGCAGTTCTTC. This rearrangement joins TRBV5-1 to TRBJ2-1; 9 positions match TRBD2. This CDR3 region has 14 residues. CDR1 SGHRS and CDR2 YFSETQ come from the germline V gene. The V segment lost 6 bases and the J segment 5 bases; nucleotides outside the gene matches: 6.

This clone has a handful of counts. V is TRBV6-5 and J is TRBJ2-6; D gene ambiguous. V was pared by 7 bases and J by 3 bases, with 10 bases between. The germline V gene has CDR1 MNHEY and CDR2 SVGAGI. The CDR3 runs to 14 residues. This chain's CDR3 is CASTEMVGANVLTF. The DNA of the CDR3 is TGTGCCAGCACCGAGATGGTTGGGGCCAACGTCCTGACTTTC.

The chain is built from TRBV25-1 and TRBJ2-5; D perhaps matches TRBD1 (6 bases). The length of the CDR3 is 16 residues. The germline V gene has CDR1 MGHDK and CDR2 SYGVNS. The V gene lost 4 bases and the J gene lost 5 bases, with 20 bases spanning the gap. CDR3 region: CASSAVHQGLPETQYF. The CDR3 bases are TGTGCCAGCAGTGCCGTCCATCAGGGGTTACCGGAGACCCAGTACTTC.

The sample holds one count of this clone. This rearrangement joins TRBV7-3 to TRBJ2-3, with 7 positions matching TRBD2. The CDR3 is 16 amino acids. Germline V CDR1 and CDR2: SGHTA, FQGTGA. Germline trimming cut 2 bases from V and 4 bases from J; bases unmatched to any gene: 9. The CDR3 spells CASSLLAGAGSDTQYF. CDR3 DNA: TGTGCCAGCAGCTTACTGGCGGGAGCGGGCTCAGATACGCAGTATTTT.

In this sample, this clone turned up a few times. V usage is TRBV7-8 and J usage is TRBJ1-1, with unresolved D. This CDR3 is 14 amino acids long. The germline V gene encodes CDR1 SGHVS and CDR2 FQNEAQ. V shed 1 base and J shed 12 bases, with 18 bases lying between them. The CDR3 reads CASSLVLGRQESFF. DNA for the CDR3: TGTGCCAGCAGCTTAGTCCTGGGGAGACAAGAGTCTTTCTTT. The complete variable domain, with remaining parts taken from reference TRBV7-8 and TRBJ1-1, reads GAGVSQSPRYKVAKRGQDVALRCDPISGHVSLFWYQQALGQGPEFLTYFQNEAQLDKSGLPSDRFFAERPEGSVSTLKIQRTQQEDSAVYLCASSLVLGRQESFFGQGTRLTVV.

This chain links TRBV5-1 with TRBJ2-1; 13 bases are shared with TRBD2. The ends lost 5 bases at V and 7 bases at J; junction bases unmatched: 9. The CDR3 runs to 16 residues. CDR1 and CDR2 from the germline V gene are SGHRS and YFSETQ. The CDR3 nucleotides read TGCGCCAGCAGGATGACTAGCGGGAGGATTCTGAATGAGCAGTTCTTC. Protein product: CASRMTSGRILNEQFF.

The gene calls are TRBV4-1 and TRBJ2-5, with 7 bases fitting TRBD1. The ends lost 3 bases at V and 5 bases at J; junction bases unmatched: 9. Germline CDR1 reads MGHRA; CDR2 reads YSYEKL. CDR3 length: 15 amino acids. The CDR3 sequence is CASSHSEGGRETQYF. The CDR3 region has the DNA TGCGCCAGCAGCCATTCCGAAGGGGGCCGGGAGACCCAGTACTTC.

This chain uses TRBV19 with TRBJ2-2, with a tentative D call TRBD2 (6 bases). CDR1 is LNHDA and CDR2 is SQIVND in the germline V gene (reference sequence). Trimming took off 5 bases at V and 0 bases at J, with 19 bases between the two ends. The CDR3 has 18 amino acids. The CDR3 sequence: CASSSPPGRATNTGELFF. DNA for the CDR3: TGTGCCAGTAGTTCCCCCCCCGGGAGAGCGACGAACACCGGGGAGCTGTTTTTT.

The chain uses TRBV3-1 (or the pseudogene TRBV3-2) and TRBJ2-2, with TRBD1 matching over 8 bases. CDR1 is LGHDT, CDR2 YNNKEL, per germline (reference sequence). CDR3 length: 14 residues. Unmatched junction bases numbered 6, after V lost 5 bases and J lost 7 bases. Here the CDR3 DNA reads TGTGCCAGCAGCGCCCAGGGGGCGGGCGGGGAGCTGTTTTTT. It specifies CASSAQGAGGELFF.

This clone has a single count. The gene calls are TRBV4-1 and TRBJ1-2, with 8 bases identical to TRBD1. V was pared by 4 bases and J by 4 bases, with 17 bases of the junction left unmatched. Germline V gene lookup returns CDR1 MGHRA and CDR2 YSYEKL. The CDR3 runs 18 residues. For the CDR3, the DNA is TGCGCCAGCAGCCGAGCCAAACCGCAGGGGGCGCTGAGCTATGGCTACACCTTC. It codes for CASSRAKPQGALSYGYTF.

The chain couples TRBV19 to TRBJ2-5, with a weak D call TRBD2 (5 bases). CDR3 length: 14 amino acids. Germline assignment: CDR1 LNHDA and CDR2 SQIVND (reference sequence). V was clipped by 3 bases and J by 3 bases, with 11 bases between them. The CDR3 region has the DNA TGTGCCAGTAGTATCCTGACCGGGAAAGAGACCCAGTACTTC. This encodes CASSILTGKETQYF.